The clone carrying this TCR beta chain was counted a single time. Patients were ineligible given autoimmune disease history or systemic immunosuppression. Some clones are missing from TCRdb's copy, which holds only in-frame ones; the method was immunoSEQ multiplex PCR. Found here are 35,000 to 45,000 clones, about 90% of them singletons; the top ten hold under 20%. V lost 1 base, J lost 2 bases, and 7 bases stayed unmatched. Germline loops: CDR1 LGHNA, CDR2 YSLEER. The CDR3 sequence is 16 residues long. These data are taken from a study of OX40 agonist ivuxolimab in advanced cancers. Study information: Treatment received earlier with anti-PD-1, anti-PD-L1 or anti-CTLA-4 agents was allowed, and approximately 40% had some.

The chain uses TRBV4-3 and TRBJ2-5, with 7 bases aligning to TRBD1. This specimen was CD4+ or CD8+ T cells sorted from blood, taken in a trial of the OX40 agonist ivuxolimab. The receptor comes from an adult with an advanced solid tumor such as melanoma, head and neck, liver or kidney cancer. As DNA, the CDR3 is TGCGCCAGCAGCCAAGGTCAGGGGGTGCGACAAGAGACCCAGTACTTC. The encoded protein is CASSQGQGVRQETQYF.